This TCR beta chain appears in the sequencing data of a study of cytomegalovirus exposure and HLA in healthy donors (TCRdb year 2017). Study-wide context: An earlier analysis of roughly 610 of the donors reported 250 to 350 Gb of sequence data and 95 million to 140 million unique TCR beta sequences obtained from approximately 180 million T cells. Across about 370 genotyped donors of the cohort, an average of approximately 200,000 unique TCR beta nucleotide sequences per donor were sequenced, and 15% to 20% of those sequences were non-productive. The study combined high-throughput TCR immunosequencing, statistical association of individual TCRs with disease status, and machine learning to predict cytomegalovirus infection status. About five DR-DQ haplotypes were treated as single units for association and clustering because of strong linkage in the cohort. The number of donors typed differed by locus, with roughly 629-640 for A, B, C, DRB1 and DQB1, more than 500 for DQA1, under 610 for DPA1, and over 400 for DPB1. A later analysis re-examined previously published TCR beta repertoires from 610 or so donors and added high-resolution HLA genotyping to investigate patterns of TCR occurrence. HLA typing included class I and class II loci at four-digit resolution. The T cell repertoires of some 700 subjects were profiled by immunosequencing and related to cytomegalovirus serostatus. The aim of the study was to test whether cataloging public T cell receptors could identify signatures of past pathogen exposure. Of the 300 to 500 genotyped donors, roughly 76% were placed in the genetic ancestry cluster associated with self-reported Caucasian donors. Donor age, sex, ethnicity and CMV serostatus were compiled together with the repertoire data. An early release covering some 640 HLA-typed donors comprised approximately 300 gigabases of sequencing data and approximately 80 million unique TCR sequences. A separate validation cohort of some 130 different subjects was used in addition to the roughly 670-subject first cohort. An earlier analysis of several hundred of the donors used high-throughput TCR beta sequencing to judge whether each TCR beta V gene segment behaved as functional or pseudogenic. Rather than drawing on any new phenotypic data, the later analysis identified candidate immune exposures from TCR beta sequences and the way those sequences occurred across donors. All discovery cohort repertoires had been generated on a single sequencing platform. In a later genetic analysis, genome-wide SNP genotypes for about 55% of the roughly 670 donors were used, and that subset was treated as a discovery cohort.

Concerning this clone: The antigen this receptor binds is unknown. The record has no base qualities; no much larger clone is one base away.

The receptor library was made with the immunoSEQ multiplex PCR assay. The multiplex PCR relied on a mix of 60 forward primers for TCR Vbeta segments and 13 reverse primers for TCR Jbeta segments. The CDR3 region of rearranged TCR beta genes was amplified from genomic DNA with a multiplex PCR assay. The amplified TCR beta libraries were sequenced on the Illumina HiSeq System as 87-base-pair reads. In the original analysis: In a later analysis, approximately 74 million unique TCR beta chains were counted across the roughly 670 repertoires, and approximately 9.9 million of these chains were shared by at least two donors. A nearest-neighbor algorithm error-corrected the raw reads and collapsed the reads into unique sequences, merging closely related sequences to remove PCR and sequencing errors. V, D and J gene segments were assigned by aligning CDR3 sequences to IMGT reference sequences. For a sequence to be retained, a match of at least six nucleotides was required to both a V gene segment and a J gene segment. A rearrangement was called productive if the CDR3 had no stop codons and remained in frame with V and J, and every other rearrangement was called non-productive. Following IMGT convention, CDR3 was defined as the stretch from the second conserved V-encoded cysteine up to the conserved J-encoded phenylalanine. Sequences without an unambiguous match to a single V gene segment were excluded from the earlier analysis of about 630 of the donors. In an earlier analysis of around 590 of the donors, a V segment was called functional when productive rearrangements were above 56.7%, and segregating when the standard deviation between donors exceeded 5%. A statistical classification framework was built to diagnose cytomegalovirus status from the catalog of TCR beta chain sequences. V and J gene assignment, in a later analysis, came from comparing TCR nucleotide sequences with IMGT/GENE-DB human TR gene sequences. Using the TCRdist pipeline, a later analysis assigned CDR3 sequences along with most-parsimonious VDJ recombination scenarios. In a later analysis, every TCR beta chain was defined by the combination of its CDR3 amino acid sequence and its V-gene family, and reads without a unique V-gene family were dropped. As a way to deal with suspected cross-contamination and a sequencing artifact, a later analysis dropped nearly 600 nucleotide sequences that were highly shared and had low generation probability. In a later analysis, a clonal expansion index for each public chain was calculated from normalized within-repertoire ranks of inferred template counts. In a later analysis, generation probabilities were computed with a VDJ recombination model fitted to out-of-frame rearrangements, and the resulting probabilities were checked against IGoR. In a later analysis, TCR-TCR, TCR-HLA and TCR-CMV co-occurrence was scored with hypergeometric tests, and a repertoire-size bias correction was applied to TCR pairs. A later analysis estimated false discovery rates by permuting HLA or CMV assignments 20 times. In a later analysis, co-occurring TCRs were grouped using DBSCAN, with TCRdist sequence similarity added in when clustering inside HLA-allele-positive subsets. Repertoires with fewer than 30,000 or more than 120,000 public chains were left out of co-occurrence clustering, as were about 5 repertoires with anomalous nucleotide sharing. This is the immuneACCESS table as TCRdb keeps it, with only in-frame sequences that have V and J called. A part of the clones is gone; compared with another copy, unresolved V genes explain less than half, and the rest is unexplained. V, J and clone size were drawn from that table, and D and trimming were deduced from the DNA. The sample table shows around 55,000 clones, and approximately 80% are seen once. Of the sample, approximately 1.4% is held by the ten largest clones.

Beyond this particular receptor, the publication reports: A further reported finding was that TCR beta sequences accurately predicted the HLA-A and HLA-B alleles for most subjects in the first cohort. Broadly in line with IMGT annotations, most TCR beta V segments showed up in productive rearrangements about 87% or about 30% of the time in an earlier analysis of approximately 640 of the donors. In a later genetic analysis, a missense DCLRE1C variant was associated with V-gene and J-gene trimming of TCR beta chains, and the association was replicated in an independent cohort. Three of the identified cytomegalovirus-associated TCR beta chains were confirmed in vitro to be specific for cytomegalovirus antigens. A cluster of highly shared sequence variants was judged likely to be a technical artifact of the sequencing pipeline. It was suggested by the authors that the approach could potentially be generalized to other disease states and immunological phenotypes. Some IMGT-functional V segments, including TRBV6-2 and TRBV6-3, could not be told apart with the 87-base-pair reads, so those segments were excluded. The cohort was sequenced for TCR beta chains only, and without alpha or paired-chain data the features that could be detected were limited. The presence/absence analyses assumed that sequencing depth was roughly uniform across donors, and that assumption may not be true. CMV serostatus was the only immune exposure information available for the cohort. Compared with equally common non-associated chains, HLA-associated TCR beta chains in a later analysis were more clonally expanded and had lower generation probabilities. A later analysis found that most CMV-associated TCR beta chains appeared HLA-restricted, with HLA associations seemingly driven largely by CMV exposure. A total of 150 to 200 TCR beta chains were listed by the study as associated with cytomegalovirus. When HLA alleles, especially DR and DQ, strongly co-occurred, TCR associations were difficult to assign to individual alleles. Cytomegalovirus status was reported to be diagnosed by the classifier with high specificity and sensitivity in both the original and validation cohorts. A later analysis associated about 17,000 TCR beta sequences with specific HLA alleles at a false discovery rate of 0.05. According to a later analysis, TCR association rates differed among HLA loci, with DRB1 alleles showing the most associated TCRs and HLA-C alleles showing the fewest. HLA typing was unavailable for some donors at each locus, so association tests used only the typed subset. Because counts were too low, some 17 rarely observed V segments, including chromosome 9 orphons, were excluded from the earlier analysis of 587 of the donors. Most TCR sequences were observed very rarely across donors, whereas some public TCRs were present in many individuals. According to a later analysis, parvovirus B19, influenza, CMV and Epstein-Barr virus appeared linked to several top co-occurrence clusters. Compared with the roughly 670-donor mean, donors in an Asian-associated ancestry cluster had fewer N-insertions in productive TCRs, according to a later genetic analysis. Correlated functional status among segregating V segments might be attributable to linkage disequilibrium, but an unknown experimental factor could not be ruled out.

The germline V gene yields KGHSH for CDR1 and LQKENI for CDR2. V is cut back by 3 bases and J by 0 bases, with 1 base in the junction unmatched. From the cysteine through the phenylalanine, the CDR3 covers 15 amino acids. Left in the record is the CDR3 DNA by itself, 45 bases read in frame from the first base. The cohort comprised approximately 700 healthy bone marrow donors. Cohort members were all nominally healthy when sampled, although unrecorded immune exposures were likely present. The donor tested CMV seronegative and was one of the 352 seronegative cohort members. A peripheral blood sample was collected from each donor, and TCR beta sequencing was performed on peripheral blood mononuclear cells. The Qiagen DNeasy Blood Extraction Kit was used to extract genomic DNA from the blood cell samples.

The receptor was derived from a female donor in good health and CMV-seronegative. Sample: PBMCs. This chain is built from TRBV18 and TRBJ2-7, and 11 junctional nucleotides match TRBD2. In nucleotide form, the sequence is TGTGCCAGCTCACCTAGCGGGGGGGCCTCCTACGAGCAGTACTTC. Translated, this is CASSPSGGASYEQYF.